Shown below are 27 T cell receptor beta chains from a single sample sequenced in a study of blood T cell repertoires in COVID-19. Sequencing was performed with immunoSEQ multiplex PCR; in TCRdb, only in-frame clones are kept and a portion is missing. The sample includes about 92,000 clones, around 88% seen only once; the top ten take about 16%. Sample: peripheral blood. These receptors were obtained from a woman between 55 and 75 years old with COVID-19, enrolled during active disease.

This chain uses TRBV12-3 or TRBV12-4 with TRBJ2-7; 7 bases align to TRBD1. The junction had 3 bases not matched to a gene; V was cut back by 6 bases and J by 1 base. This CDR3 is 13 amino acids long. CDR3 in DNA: TGTGCCAGCAGGACGACAGGGTCCTACGAGCAGTACTTC. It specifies CASRTTGSYEQYF.

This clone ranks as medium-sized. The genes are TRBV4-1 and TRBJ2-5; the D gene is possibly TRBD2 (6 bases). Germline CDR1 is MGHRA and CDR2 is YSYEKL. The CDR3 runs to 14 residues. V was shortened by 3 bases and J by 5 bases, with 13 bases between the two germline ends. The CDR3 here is CASSHQVGGETQYF. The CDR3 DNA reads TGCGCCAGCAGCCATCAGGTGGGGGGTGAGACCCAGTACTTC.

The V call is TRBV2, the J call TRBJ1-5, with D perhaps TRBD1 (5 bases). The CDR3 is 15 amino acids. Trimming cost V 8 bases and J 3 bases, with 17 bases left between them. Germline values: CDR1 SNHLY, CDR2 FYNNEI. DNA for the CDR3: TGTGCCAGCCAAGGCGGAGGGGTTAACAATCAGCCCCAGCATTTT. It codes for CASQGGGVNNQPQHF.

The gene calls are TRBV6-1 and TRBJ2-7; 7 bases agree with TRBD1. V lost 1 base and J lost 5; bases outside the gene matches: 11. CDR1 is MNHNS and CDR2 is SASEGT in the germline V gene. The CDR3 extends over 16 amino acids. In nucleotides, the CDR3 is TGTGCCAGCAGTGAAGGTGGTATAGGGGGCCGCCACGAGCAGTACTTC. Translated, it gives CASSEGGIGGRHEQYF.

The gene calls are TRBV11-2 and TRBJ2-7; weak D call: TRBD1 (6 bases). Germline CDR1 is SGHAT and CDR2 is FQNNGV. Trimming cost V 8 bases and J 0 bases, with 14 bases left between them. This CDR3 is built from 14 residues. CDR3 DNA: TGTGCCAGCGGGCCGGGGACAAGCTCCTACGAGCAGTACTTC. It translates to CASGPGTSSYEQYF.

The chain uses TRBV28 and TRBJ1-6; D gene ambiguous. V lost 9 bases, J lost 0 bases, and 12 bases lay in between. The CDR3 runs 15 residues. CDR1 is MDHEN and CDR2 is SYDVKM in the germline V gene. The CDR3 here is CASSIPSSYNSPLHF. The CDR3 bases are TGTGCCAGTAGTATCCCCAGCTCCTATAATTCACCCCTCCACTTT.

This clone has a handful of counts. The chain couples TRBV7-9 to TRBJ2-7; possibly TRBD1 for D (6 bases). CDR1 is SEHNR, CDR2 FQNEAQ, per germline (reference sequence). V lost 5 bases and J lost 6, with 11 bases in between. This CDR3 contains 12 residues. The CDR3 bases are TGTGCCAGCAGCCAAGGACAGTTCGAGCAGTACTTC. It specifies CASSQGQFEQYF.

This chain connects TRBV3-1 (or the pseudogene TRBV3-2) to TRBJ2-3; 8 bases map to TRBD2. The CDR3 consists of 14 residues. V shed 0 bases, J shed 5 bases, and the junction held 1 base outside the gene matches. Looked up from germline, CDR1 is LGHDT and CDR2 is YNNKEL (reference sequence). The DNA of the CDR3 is TGTGCCAGCAGCCAAGACGCGGGGGGAGATACGCAGTATTTT. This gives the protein CASSQDAGGDTQYF.

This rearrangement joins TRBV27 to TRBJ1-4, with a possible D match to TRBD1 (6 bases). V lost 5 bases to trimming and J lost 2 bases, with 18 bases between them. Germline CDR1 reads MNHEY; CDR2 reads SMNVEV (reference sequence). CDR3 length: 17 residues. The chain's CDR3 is CASSPTTWTATNEKLFF. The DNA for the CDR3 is TGTGCCAGCAGTCCGACCACTTGGACAGCCACTAATGAAAAACTGTTTTTT. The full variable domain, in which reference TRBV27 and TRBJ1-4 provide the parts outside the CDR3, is EAQVTQNPRYLITVTGKKLTVTCSQNMNHEYMSWYRQDPGLGLRQIYYSMNVEVTDKGDVPEGYKVSRKEKRNFPLILESPSPNQTSLYFCASSPTTWTATNEKLFFGSGTQLSVL.

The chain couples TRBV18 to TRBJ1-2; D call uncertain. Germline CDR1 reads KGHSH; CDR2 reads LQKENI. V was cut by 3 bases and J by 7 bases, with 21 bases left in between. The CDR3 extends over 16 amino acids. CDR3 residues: CASSPQAGSGWAGYTF. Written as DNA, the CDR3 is TGTGCCAGCTCACCCCAGGCGGGCAGTGGTTGGGCTGGCTACACCTTC.

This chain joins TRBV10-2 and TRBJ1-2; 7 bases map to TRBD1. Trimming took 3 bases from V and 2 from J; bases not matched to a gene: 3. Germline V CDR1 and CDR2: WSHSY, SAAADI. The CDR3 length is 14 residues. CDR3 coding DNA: TGCGCCAGCAGTGACGGAGGGGGCAACTATGGCTACACCTTC. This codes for CASSDGGGNYGYTF.

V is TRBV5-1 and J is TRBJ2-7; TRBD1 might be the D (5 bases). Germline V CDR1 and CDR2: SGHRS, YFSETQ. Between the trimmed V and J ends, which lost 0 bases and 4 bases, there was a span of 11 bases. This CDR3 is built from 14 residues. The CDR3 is CASSLGGDTYEQYF. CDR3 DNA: TGCGCCAGCAGCTTGGGGGGCGACACTTACGAGCAGTACTTC.

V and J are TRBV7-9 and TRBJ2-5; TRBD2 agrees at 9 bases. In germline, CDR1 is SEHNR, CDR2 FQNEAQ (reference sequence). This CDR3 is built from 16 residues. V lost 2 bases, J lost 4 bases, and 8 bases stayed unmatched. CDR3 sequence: CASSLPEGLAPETQYF. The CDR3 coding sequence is TGTGCCAGCAGCTTACCGGAAGGACTAGCGCCAGAGACCCAGTACTTC.

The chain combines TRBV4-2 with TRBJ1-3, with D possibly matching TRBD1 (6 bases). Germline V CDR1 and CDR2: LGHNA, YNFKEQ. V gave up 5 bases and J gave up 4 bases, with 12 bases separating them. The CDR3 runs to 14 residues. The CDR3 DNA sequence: TGTGCCAGCAGCTCAGGGGTTTCGGGAAACACCATATATTTT. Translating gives CASSSGVSGNTIYF.

This CDR3 is CASSQDLGTSGYNEQFF. As DNA, the CDR3 is TGTGCCAGCAGCCAAGATCTCGGGACTAGCGGCTACAATGAGCAGTTCTTC. The chain is built from TRBV4-2 and TRBJ2-1, with 11 bases matching TRBD2. This CDR3 has 17 amino acids. CDR1 LGHNA and CDR2 YNFKEQ come from the germline V gene. After removal of 0 bases from V and 3 bases from J, the junction contained 4 bases not matched to a gene.

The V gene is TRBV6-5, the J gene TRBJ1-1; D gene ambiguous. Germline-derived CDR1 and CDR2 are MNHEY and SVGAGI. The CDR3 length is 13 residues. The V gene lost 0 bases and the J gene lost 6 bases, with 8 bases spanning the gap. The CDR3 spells CASSYSRVAEAFF. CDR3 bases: TGTGCCAGCAGTTACTCGAGGGTGGCTGAAGCTTTCTTT.

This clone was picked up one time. The DNA of the CDR3 is TGTGCCAGCGGACGTGACAGGGATTACGAGCAGTACTTC. This codes for CASGRDRDYEQYF. The chain recombines TRBV6-5 with TRBJ2-7; TRBD1 agrees at 7 bases. Germline V gene sequence: CDR1 MNHEY, CDR2 SVGAGI. This CDR3 has 13 amino acids. The V and J ends lost 8 bases and 4 bases, in that order; junction bases with no gene match: 8.

This chain's CDR3 is CASRSLRSEAFF. The CDR3 region has the DNA TGCGCCAGCAGAAGTCTGCGGTCTGAAGCTTTCTTT. The chain recombines TRBV4-1 with TRBJ1-1; D uncertain. Germline V CDR1 and CDR2: MGHRA, YSYEKL. The CDR3 is 12 amino acids. V was shortened by 6 bases and J by 6 bases, with 11 bases between the two germline ends.

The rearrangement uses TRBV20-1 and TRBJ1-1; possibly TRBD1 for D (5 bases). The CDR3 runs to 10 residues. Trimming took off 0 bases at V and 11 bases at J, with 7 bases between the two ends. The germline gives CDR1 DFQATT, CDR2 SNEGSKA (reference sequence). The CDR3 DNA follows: TGCAGTGCTAGAGACAACAGGGCTTTCTTT. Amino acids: CSARDNRAFF.

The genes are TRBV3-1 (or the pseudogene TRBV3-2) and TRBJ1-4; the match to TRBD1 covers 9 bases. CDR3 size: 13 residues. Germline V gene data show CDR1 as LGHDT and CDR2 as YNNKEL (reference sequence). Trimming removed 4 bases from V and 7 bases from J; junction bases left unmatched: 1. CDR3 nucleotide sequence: TGTGCCAGCAGCCGACAGGGGGGTGAAAAACTGTTTTTT. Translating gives CASSRQGGEKLFF.

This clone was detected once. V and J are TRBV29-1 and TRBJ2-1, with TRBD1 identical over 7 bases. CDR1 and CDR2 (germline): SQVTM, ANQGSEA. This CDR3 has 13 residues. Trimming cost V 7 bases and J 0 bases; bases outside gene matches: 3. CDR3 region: CSGRDSSYNEQFF. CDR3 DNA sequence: TGCAGCGGCCGGGACAGCTCCTACAATGAGCAGTTCTTC.

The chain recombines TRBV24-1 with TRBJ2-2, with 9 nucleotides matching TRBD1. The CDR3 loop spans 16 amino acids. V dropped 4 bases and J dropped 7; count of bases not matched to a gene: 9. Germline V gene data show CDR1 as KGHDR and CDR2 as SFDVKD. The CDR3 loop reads CATSETGTGKIGELFF. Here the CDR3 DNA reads TGTGCCACCAGTGAGACCGGGACAGGGAAAATCGGGGAGCTGTTTTTT.

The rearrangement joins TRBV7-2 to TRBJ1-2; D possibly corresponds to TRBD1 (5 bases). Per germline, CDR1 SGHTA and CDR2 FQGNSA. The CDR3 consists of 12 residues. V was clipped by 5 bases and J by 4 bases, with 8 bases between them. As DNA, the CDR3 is TGTGCCAGCAGCGTCGACAGCTATGGCTACACCTTC. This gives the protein CASSVDSYGYTF. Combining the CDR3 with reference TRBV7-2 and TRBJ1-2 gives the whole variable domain GAGVSQSPSNKVTEKGKDVELRCDPISGHTALYWYRQSLGQGLEFLIYFQGNSAPDKSGLPSDRFSAERTGGSVSTLTIQRTQQEDSAVYLCASSVDSYGYTFGSGTRLTVV.

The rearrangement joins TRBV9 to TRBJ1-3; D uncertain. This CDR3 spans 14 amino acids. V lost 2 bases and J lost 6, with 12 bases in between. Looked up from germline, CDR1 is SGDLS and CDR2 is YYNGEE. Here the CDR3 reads CASSVLSQANTIYF. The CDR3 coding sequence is TGTGCCAGCAGCGTCTTATCCCAAGCAAACACCATATATTTT.

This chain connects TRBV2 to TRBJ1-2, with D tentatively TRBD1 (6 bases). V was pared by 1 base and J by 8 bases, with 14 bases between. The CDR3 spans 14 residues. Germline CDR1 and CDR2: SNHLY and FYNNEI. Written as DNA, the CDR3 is TGTGCCAGCAGTGAAGAGACAGGCGTTGAGGGCTACACCTTC. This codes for CASSEETGVEGYTF.

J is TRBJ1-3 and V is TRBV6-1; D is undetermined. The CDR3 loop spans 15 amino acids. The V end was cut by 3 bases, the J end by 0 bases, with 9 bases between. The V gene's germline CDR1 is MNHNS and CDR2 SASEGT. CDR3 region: CASSDRLSSGNTIYF. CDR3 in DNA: TGTGCCAGCAGTGACAGACTCAGCTCTGGAAACACCATATATTTT.

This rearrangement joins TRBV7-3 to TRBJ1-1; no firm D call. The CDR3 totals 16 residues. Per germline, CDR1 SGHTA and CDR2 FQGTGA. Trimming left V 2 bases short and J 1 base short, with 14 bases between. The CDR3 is CASSLWVAGENTEAFF. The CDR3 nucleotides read TGTGCCAGCAGCTTATGGGTTGCGGGAGAGAACACTGAAGCTTTCTTT.